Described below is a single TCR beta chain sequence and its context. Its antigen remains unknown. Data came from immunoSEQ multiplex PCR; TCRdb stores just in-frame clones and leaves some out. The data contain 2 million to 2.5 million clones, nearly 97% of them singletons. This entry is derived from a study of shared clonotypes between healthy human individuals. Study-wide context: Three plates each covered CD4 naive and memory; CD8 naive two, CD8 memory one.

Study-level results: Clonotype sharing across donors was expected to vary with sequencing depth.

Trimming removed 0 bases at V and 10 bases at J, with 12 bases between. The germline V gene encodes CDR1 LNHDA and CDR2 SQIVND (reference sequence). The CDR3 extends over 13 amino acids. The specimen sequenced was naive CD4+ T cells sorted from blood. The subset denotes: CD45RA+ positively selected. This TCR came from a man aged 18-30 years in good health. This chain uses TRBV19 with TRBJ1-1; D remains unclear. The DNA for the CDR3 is TGTGCCAGTAGTATAGAAGCAGGCGCGGGAGCTTTCTTT. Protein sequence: CASSIEAGAGAFF.